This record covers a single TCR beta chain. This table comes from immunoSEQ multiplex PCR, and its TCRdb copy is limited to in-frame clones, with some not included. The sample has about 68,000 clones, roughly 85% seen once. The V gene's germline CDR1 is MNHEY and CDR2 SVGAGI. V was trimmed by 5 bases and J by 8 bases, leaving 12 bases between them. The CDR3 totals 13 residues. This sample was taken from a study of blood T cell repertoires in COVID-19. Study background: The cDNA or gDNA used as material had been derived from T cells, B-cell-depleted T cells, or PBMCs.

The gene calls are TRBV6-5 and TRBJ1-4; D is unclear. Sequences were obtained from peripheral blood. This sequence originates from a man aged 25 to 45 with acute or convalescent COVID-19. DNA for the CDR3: TGTGCCAGCAGTCAAAGGACGGGGGAAAAACTGTTTTTT. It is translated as CASSQRTGEKLFF.